This T cell receptor beta chain was found in a study of technical replicates of blood from a handful of donors. The protocol was immunoSEQ multiplex PCR, while the TCRdb copy is restricted to in-frame clones and leaves out a portion. Among around 71,000 clones listed, roughly 92% were seen once. V gave up 0 bases and J gave up 10 bases, with 13 bases separating them. This CDR3 is built from 13 residues. Germline lookup yields CDR1 SGDLS and CDR2 YYNGEE. Source material: T cells isolated from PBMCs. The chain uses TRBV9 and TRBJ1-1, with D hard to call. The sequence derives from a human donor in good health. CDR3 bases: TGTGCCAGCAGCGTAGCTTGGGAGGGAGGAGCTTTCTTT. Encoded protein: CASSVAWEGGAFF.